The clone carrying this T cell receptor (beta chain) was detected a few times. Antigen: not known. This entry is derived from a study of T-cell reconstitution after alpha-beta-depleted transplantation in children. Study results and caveats: Newly generated T cells supplied most T-cell counts and diversity one year post-transplant.

Germline loops: CDR1 KGHDR, CDR2 SFDVKD. V trimming: 5 bases; J trimming: 4 bases; junction bases outside the gene matches: 4. The CDR3 extends over 15 amino acids. TCRbeta library construction was performed incorporating unique molecular identifiers. TCRdb ran MiXCR on the PCR reads and lists one entry per CDR3 protein. The sample has hundreds of thousands of distinct CDR3 sequences, under 8.5% seen once; the top ten hold 35%. Sequences were derived from PBMCs, mostly from graft donor cells, sampled 360 days after TCRalphabeta/CD19-depleted stem cell transplant. This receptor was taken from a male patient aged 2 to 10 who had a stem cell transplant for acute myeloid leukemia, so the T cells may come from the graft donor. This chain joins TRBV24-1 and TRBJ2-2, with TRBD1 identical over 9 bases. The CDR3 protein is CATSGSDRGTGELFF. CDR3 DNA: TGTGCCACCAGTGGATCGGACAGGGGCACCGGGGAGCTGTTTTTT.